These 28 T cell receptor beta chains were all obtained from the same sample, sequenced in a study of shared clonotypes between healthy human individuals. Some clones are missing from TCRdb's copy, which holds only in-frame ones; the method was immunoSEQ multiplex PCR. The data show 2 million to 2.5 million clones, approximately 93% seen once. Sequencing was carried out using naive CD4+ T cells from PBMCs. Subset described: CD45RA+ positively selected. Receptors were obtained from a man in his late teens or twenties in good health. Some clones in this sample may be carry-over from other donors' samples.

V and J are TRBV9 and TRBJ2-1; possibly TRBD2 for D (6 bases). Trimming took off 2 bases at V and 0 bases at J, with 12 bases between the two ends. CDR1 is SGDLS and CDR2 is YYNGEE in the germline V gene. The CDR3 runs 16 residues. DNA for the CDR3: TGTGCCAGCAGCGTCCACGCGGGGAGCTCCTACAATGAGCAGTTCTTC. Amino acids: CASSVHAGSSYNEQFF.

This chain connects TRBV9 to TRBJ2-2; D is perhaps TRBD1 (5 bases). This CDR3 spans 16 amino acids. Per germline, CDR1 SGDLS and CDR2 YYNGEE. Deletions cut 5 bases from V and 4 bases from J, with 18 bases between. For the CDR3, the DNA is TGTGCCAGCAGTCCTAGACAGTCCTACTTCACCGGGGAGCTGTTTTTT. Its protein is CASSPRQSYFTGELFF.

J is TRBJ2-1 and V is TRBV7-8, with 11 bases aligning to TRBD2. The CDR3 is 18 amino acids. V shed 1 base, J shed 1 base, and the junction held 6 bases outside the gene matches. The germline gives CDR1 SGHVS, CDR2 FQNEAQ. The CDR3 DNA reads as TGTGCCAGCAGCTTAGACATACTAGCGGGAGTGTCCTACAATGAGCAGTTCTTC. This translates into CASSLDILAGVSYNEQFF.

In regard to this clone: The same CDR3 also results from other DNA sequences found in this sample. The rearrangement links TRBV28 to TRBJ2-7, with D perhaps matching TRBD1 or TRBD2 (5 bases each). The CDR3 runs to 12 residues. The germline V and J ends were trimmed by 3 bases and 4 bases, with 7 bases remaining between them. In germline, CDR1 is MDHEN, CDR2 SYDVKM. CDR3 in amino acids: CASSFGAYEQYF. In nucleotides, the CDR3 is TGTGCCAGCAGTTTCGGGGCGTACGAGCAGTACTTC.

This clone has just one count. The V gene is TRBV6-5, the J gene TRBJ1-2; D may be TRBD1 (6 bases). The CDR3 totals 15 residues. Germline-derived CDR1 and CDR2 are MNHEY and SVGAGI. V lost 6 bases, J lost 4 bases, and 18 bases lay in between. The CDR3 DNA follows: TGTGCCAGCAGACTTAAAATCAGGGGCGGCTATGGCTACACCTTC. Its translation is CASRLKIRGGYGYTF.

The CDR3 coding sequence is TGCGCCAGCAGCTTGATTCCAGGACGGAGCTCTGGAAACACCATATATTTT. Translation: CASSLIPGRSSGNTIYF. This chain links TRBV5-1 with TRBJ1-3; no clear D gene. The CDR3 covers 17 residues. Trimming shortened V by 1 base and J by 0 bases, and 14 bases separated the two germline ends. CDR1 and CDR2 (germline): SGHRS, YFSETQ.

This chain connects TRBV4-2 to TRBJ2-3; TRBD2 matches 11 bases. Per germline, CDR1 LGHNA and CDR2 YNFKEQ. This CDR3 spans 16 amino acids. V shed 1 base, J shed 3 bases, and the junction held 3 bases outside the gene matches. CDR3 DNA sequence: TGTGCCAGCAGCCAAGCGGCTAGCGGGAGGACAGATACGCAGTATTTT. This encodes CASSQAASGRTDTQYF.

This chain links TRBV11-2 with TRBJ1-2; a weak D match, TRBD1 (6 bases). Germline CDR1 is SGHAT and CDR2 is FQNNGV. CDR3 size: 17 residues. The V end lost 0 bases, the J end lost 4 bases, and 18 bases lay between the germline ends. This chain's CDR3 is CASSLDGLQGRGYGYTF. The DNA of the CDR3 is TGTGCCAGCAGCTTAGATGGGTTGCAGGGGAGAGGCTATGGCTACACCTTC.

The chain employs TRBV20-1 and TRBJ2-3; D is unresolved. The V and J ends lost 7 bases and 4 bases respectively, with 9 bases between them. This CDR3 has 11 residues. Per the germline V gene, CDR1 is DFQATT and CDR2 is SNEGSKA (reference sequence). The CDR3, as DNA: TGCAGTGGGCCGGTCGCAGATACGCAGTATTTT. It is translated as CSGPVADTQYF.

The chain is built from TRBV5-4 and TRBJ2-7; a weak D match, TRBD1 (5 bases). Trimming shortened V by 5 bases and J by 3 bases, and 12 bases separated the two germline ends. The CDR3 consists of 13 residues. The germline gives CDR1 SGHNT, CDR2 YYREEE (reference sequence). CDR3 residues: CASRNAGFYEQYF. DNA of the CDR3: TGTGCCAGCAGGAACGCAGGGTTCTACGAGCAGTACTTC.

This rearrangement joins TRBV6-1 to TRBJ1-1; 9 nucleotides align to TRBD1. CDR3 size: 15 residues. Germline V lookup: CDR1 MNHNS, CDR2 SASEGT. V lost 4 bases, J lost 3 bases, and 6 bases stayed unmatched. CDR3 DNA: TGTGCCAGCAGTGTTGGGACAGGGAGTTACACTGAAGCTTTCTTT. As protein: CASSVGTGSYTEAFF.

The rearrangement joins TRBV30 to TRBJ2-5; D unresolved. From germline, CDR1 is GTSNPN and CDR2 SVGIG (reference sequence). The length of the CDR3 is 16 residues. The V end lost 4 bases, the J end lost 2 bases, and 20 bases lay between the germline ends. The CDR3 sequence is CAWTSLLGLGQETQYF. CDR3 DNA sequence: TGTGCCTGGACCTCCCTCCTAGGCTTGGGACAAGAGACCCAGTACTTC. Filled out from reference TRBV30 and TRBJ2-5, the complete variable domain reads SQTIHQWPATLVQPVGSPLSLECTVEGTSNPNLYWYRQAAGRGLQLLFYSVGIGQISSEVPQNLSASRPQDRQFILSSKKLLLSDSGFYLCAWTSLLGLGQETQYFGPGTRLLVL.

The chain joins TRBV29-1 to TRBJ2-2, with a possible D match to TRBD2 (6 bases). Germline CDR1 SQVTM, CDR2 ANQGSEA. Trimming cost V 4 bases and J 2 bases, with 11 bases left between them. This CDR3 spans 14 amino acids. The CDR3 loop reads CSVARGPNTGELFF. The CDR3 DNA is TGCAGCGTTGCGCGGGGCCCCAACACCGGGGAGCTGTTTTTT.

The chain's CDR3 is CASSPGGGSYEQYF. DNA of the CDR3: TGTGCCAGCAGCCCGGGTGGGGGCTCCTACGAGCAGTACTTC. V gene TRBV7-2 combines with J gene TRBJ2-7; D may correspond to TRBD1 or TRBD2 (5 bases each). The CDR3 covers 14 residues. The germline V gene has CDR1 SGHTA and CDR2 FQGNSA. V dropped 5 bases and J dropped 0 bases, with 11 bases sitting between them.

J is TRBJ2-7 and V is TRBV7-2; D gene unclear. The CDR3 is made up of 15 amino acids. The V end lost 0 bases, the J end lost 0 bases, and 9 bases lay between the germline ends. Germline V gene lookup returns CDR1 SGHTA and CDR2 FQGNSA. CDR3 in amino acids: CASSLARDRSYEQYF. The CDR3 nucleotides read TGTGCCAGCAGCTTAGCCAGAGACCGCTCCTACGAGCAGTACTTC.

The chain has TRBV2 and TRBJ2-4; perhaps D is TRBD1 or TRBD2 (5 bases each). In germline, CDR1 is SNHLY, CDR2 FYNNEI. The length of the CDR3 is 14 residues. With 3 bases removed from V and 5 bases from J, the gap between germline ends came to 11 bases. CDR3 sequence: CASSETRGQNIQYF. In nucleotides, the CDR3 is TGTGCCAGCAGTGAGACGAGGGGCCAAAACATTCAGTACTTC.

V usage is TRBV12-5 and J usage is TRBJ1-1, with unresolved D. The germline V gene encodes CDR1 LGHNT and CDR2 FRNRAP. The V and J ends lost 1 base and 4 bases respectively, with 7 bases between them. This CDR3 contains 13 residues. The CDR3, as DNA: TGTGCTAGTGGTTTGGAAGAGGGCACTGAAGCTTTCTTT. Its translation is CASGLEEGTEAFF.

The chain is built from TRBV28 and TRBJ2-2, with D possibly matching TRBD2 (5 bases). V was clipped by 1 base and J by 1 base, with 13 bases between them. CDR3 length: 17 residues. Germline V lookup: CDR1 MDHEN, CDR2 SYDVKM. CDR3 protein: CASSLFKRRKNTGELFF. The CDR3 nucleotides are TGTGCCAGCAGTTTATTTAAGCGGAGGAAGAACACCGGGGAGCTGTTTTTT.

In regard to this clone: The sample contains more than one DNA sequence encoding this CDR3. The chain employs TRBV9 and TRBJ2-7, with 11 nucleotides matching TRBD2. V gave up 3 bases and J gave up 1 base; unmatched junction bases: 3. Germline lookup yields CDR1 SGDLS and CDR2 YYNGEE. The CDR3 totals 15 residues. The CDR3 is CASSGGTSGSYEQYF. CDR3 bases: TGTGCCAGCAGCGGGGGGACTAGCGGTTCCTACGAGCAGTACTTC.

In this sample, this clone turned up once. This sequence joins TRBV10-3 and TRBJ2-1, with 9 bases aligning to TRBD2. From germline, CDR1 is ENHRY and CDR2 SYGVKD. After removal of 0 bases from V and 3 bases from J, the junction contained 3 bases not matched to a gene. The length of the CDR3 is 16 residues. In DNA, the CDR3 is TGTGCCATCAGTGAGTCTTCTAGCGGGATCTACAATGAGCAGTTCTTC. It encodes CAISESSSGIYNEQFF.

The rearrangement joins TRBV5-1 to TRBJ2-7; weak D call: TRBD1 (6 bases). The CDR3 is 13 amino acids. The germline CDR1 and CDR2 sequences are SGHRS and YFSETQ. Trimming removed 4 bases at V and 1 base at J, with 9 bases between. The CDR3 nucleotides read TGCGCCAGCAGCAGGGGGAATTCCTACGAGCAGTACTTC. It is translated as CASSRGNSYEQYF.

This clone came up once. This chain links TRBV7-9 with TRBJ1-2, with 9 positions matching TRBD1. V lost 4 bases to trimming and J lost 3 bases; unmatched junction nucleotides: 3. Germline values: CDR1 SEHNR, CDR2 FQNEAQ (reference sequence). This CDR3 comprises 14 residues. The CDR3 is CASSWGQGHYGYTF. The CDR3 bases are TGTGCCAGCAGCTGGGGACAGGGACACTATGGCTACACCTTC.

The genes are TRBV19 and TRBJ2-7, with D perhaps TRBD2 (6 bases). Trimming cost V 7 bases and J 2 bases, with 15 bases left between them. This CDR3 contains 14 residues. Looked up from germline, CDR1 is LNHDA and CDR2 is SQIVND (reference sequence). In DNA form, the CDR3 reads TGTGCCAGTACCACGACGCGGGGTACCTACGAGCAGTACTTC. This translates into CASTTTRGTYEQYF.

CDR3 region: CASSGQTLDGYTF. The CDR3 DNA reads TGTGCCAGCAGTGGACAGACCCTAGATGGCTACACCTTC. This rearrangement joins TRBV25-1 to TRBJ1-2; possibly TRBD1 for D (5 bases). CDR1 and CDR2 from the germline V gene are MGHDK and SYGVNS. The CDR3 is 13 amino acids. V was cut by 4 bases and J by 6 bases, with 12 bases left in between.

This clone was seen only a few times. In DNA form, the CDR3 reads TGTGCCAGCACCCACCGGCCCTCCGAAGCTTTCTTT. It specifies CASTHRPSEAFF. The rearrangement uses TRBV28 and TRBJ1-1; D call uncertain. Germline V lookup: CDR1 MDHEN, CDR2 SYDVKM. The CDR3 consists of 12 residues. V was cut by 7 bases and J by 8 bases, with 14 bases left in between.

The V and J genes are TRBV6-6 and TRBJ1-2, with a possible D match to TRBD1 (5 bases). The CDR3 is 13 amino acids. The ends were cut back, 4 bases at V and 3 bases at J, with 9 bases in the middle. CDR1 is MNHNY and CDR2 is SVGAGI in the germline V gene (reference sequence). The CDR3 sequence: CASSSGSDYGYTF. The CDR3 nucleotides read TGTGCCAGCAGTTCAGGGTCCGACTATGGCTACACCTTC.

The J gene is TRBJ2-5, the V gene TRBV10-3; the D gene is possibly TRBD1 (6 bases). CDR3 length: 15 residues. Germline V gives CDR1 ENHRY, CDR2 SYGVKD. V shed 5 bases and J shed 1 base, with 14 bases lying between them. The CDR3 nucleotides are TGTGCCATCAGTACTAGGGACACAACCCAAGAGACCCAGTACTTC. Translating it yields CAISTRDTTQETQYF.

The chain combines TRBV7-3 with TRBJ2-7, with a possible D match to TRBD2 (6 bases). V lost 1 base, J lost 7 bases, and 14 bases lay in between. This CDR3 has 14 residues. In germline, CDR1 is SGHTA, CDR2 FQGTGA. Here the CDR3 reads CASSLMSGSGEQYF. The CDR3 region has the DNA TGTGCCAGCAGCTTAATGAGCGGGTCTGGTGAGCAGTACTTC.